Each of the 32 T cell receptor beta chains below was sequenced from the same sample in a study of CD8+ T cells in alopecia areata. Reverse transcription of extracted RNA yielded cDNA, which provided the sequencing template. The method was immunoSEQ multiplex PCR; TCRdb's version includes in-frame clones alone and lacks a portion of them. The table records around 120,000 clones, 60% to 65% of them present only once. Treatment given: oral pan-JAK inhibitor, 5-10 mg twice daily. The source material was CD4+ T cells sorted from blood, sampled at week 4, from a patient treated with tofacitinib. The receptors stem from a human donor with alopecia areata.

The rearrangement uses TRBV7-9 and TRBJ2-7; D remains unclear. CDR3 length equals 12 residues. Trimming stripped 5 bases from V and 9 bases from J, with 14 bases between. Germline V lookup: CDR1 SEHNR, CDR2 FQNEAQ (reference sequence). CDR3 in DNA: TGTGCCAGCAGCCCAGACGGCCTAAGGCAGTACTTC. Amino acid sequence: CASSPDGLRQYF.

J is TRBJ1-5 and V is TRBV30; the D is unclear. There are 14 residues in the CDR3. Germline V gene data show CDR1 as GTSNPN and CDR2 as SVGIG (reference sequence). With 0 bases removed from V and 6 bases from J, the gap between germline ends came to 12 bases. CDR3 bases: TGTGCCTGGAGTGTTGGCTTGGGTGGTCAGCCCCAGCATTTT. Protein product: CAWSVGLGGQPQHF.

The CDR3 spells CASSPPAGGVFEQYF. DNA for the CDR3: TGTGCCAGCAGCCCCCCTGCTGGCGGAGTATTCGAGCAGTACTTC. This sequence joins TRBV13 and TRBJ2-7; D gene ambiguous. The CDR3 runs 15 residues. V lost 5 bases and J lost 6, with 20 bases in between. Looked up from germline, CDR1 is PRHDT and CDR2 is FYEKMQ (reference sequence).

This clone was observed a handful of times. This chain connects TRBV11-3 to TRBJ2-2; D gene uncertain. The CDR3 contains 13 residues. Trimming took 0 bases from V and 8 from J, leaving 7 bases between them. Germline V lookup: CDR1 SGHNT, CDR2 YENEEA. The CDR3 DNA is TGTGCCAGCAGCTTAGATCGAGAAGGGGAGCTGTTTTTT. This codes for CASSLDREGELFF.

The chain has TRBV18 and TRBJ2-7, with 7 bases fitting TRBD1. This CDR3 has 14 amino acids. With V trimmed by 4 bases and J by 3 bases, 6 bases remained unmatched. CDR1 and CDR2 from the germline V gene are KGHSH and LQKENI. The chain's CDR3 is CASSRSGQNYEQYF. In DNA form, the CDR3 reads TGTGCCAGCTCACGATCGGGACAGAACTACGAGCAGTACTTC.

The V gene is TRBV5-1, the J gene TRBJ1-4; 8 nucleotides match TRBD1. The ends lost 3 bases at V and 6 bases at J; junction bases unmatched: 7. Germline loops: CDR1 SGHRS, CDR2 YFSETQ. The CDR3 loop spans 15 amino acids. The CDR3 coding sequence is TGCGCCAGCAGCTCCCCGGACAGGGATGATGAAAAACTGTTTTTT. Protein product: CASSSPDRDDEKLFF.

The CDR3 loop reads CASTSRMDTDTQYF. Written as DNA, the CDR3 is TGTGCCAGCACCAGTAGGATGGACACAGATACGCAGTATTTT. The chain is built from TRBV6-1 and TRBJ2-3; D call uncertain. The CDR3 extends over 14 amino acids. Germline lookup yields CDR1 MNHNS and CDR2 SASEGT. Between the trimmed V and J ends, which lost 7 bases and 2 bases, there was a span of 13 bases.

The V call is TRBV7-9, the J call TRBJ1-1; D is ambiguous. Trimming pared 1 base from V and 4 bases from J, leaving 7 bases between. Germline CDR1 is SEHNR and CDR2 is FQNEAQ (reference sequence). CDR3 length: 13 residues. CDR3 nucleotide sequence: TGTGCCAGCAGCTTAGGTCCATTCACTGAAGCTTTCTTT. It specifies CASSLGPFTEAFF.

The V and J genes are TRBV21-1 and TRBJ2-2; the listed D gene, TRBD1, was not tested against the DNA. TRBV21-1 is designated a pseudogene. This CDR3 is 18 amino acids long. CDR3 protein: CASSFTGTGSLNTGELFF. The CDR3 coding sequence is TGTGCCAGCAGCTTCACAGGGACAGGTTCCCTTAACACCGGGGAGCTGTTTTTT.

V is TRBV4-2 and J is TRBJ1-2; unclear D gene. Per germline, CDR1 LGHNA and CDR2 YNFKEQ. The CDR3 totals 14 residues. V gave up 3 bases and J gave up 4 bases, with 12 bases separating them. CDR3 protein: CASSHDGLAYGYTF. The CDR3 coding sequence is TGTGCCAGCAGCCACGACGGACTGGCCTATGGCTACACCTTC.

The chain has TRBV2 and TRBJ1-1; 7 bases are shared with TRBD1. The CDR3 has 15 amino acids. Trimming removed 1 base from V and 4 bases from J; junction bases left unmatched: 6. The germline V gene has CDR1 SNHLY and CDR2 FYNNEI. CDR3 in DNA: TGTGCCAGCAGTGAAGTGGCAGGGGGTATCACTGAAGCTTTCTTT. It specifies CASSEVAGGITEAFF.

The CDR3 sequence is CAISVGPPSGTLHF. The CDR3 coding sequence is TGTGCCATCAGTGTCGGGCCCCCTAGTGGGACCCTCCACTTT. The rearrangement uses TRBV10-3 and TRBJ1-6; D uncertain. Trimming shortened V by 4 bases and J by 14 bases, and 18 bases separated the two germline ends. Germline V lookup: CDR1 ENHRY, CDR2 SYGVKD. This CDR3 is 14 amino acids long.

The chain couples TRBV14 to TRBJ1-2; 8 nucleotides align to TRBD1. Germline V gives CDR1 SGHDN, CDR2 FVKESK. This CDR3 has 16 residues. V was clipped by 1 base and J by 5 bases; unmatched bases: 9. The CDR3 is CASSQVGQGARYGYTF. The CDR3 nucleotides are TGTGCCAGCAGCCAAGTAGGCCAGGGGGCGCGTTATGGCTACACCTTC.

This chain uses TRBV10-3 with TRBJ1-1, with D maybe TRBD1 (5 bases). Trimming cost V 2 bases and J 0 bases, with 7 bases left between them. The CDR3 extends over 14 amino acids. Per the germline V gene, CDR1 is ENHRY and CDR2 is SYGVKD. The CDR3 reads CAISEGDLNTEAFF. The CDR3 DNA reads TGTGCCATCAGTGAGGGGGACCTGAACACTGAAGCTTTCTTT.

This clone came up a few times. The chain recombines TRBV29-1 with TRBJ2-3; 8 bases map to TRBD1. The germline V gene has CDR1 SQVTM and CDR2 ANQGSEA. J lost 6 bases, V lost 3 bases, and 8 bases had no gene match. The CDR3 length is 14 residues. The CDR3 protein is CSVDPRGLSDTQYF. DNA of the CDR3: TGCAGCGTTGACCCCAGGGGGCTTTCGGATACGCAGTATTTT.

This clone was counted between two and nine times. This chain joins TRBV20-1 and TRBJ1-6; no firm D call. Germline V gives CDR1 DFQATT, CDR2 SNEGSKA (reference sequence). V was cut by 2 bases and J by 10 bases, with 6 bases left in between. CDR3 length: 11 residues. In nucleotides, the CDR3 is TGCAGTGCTAGAAGGCAGTCACCCCTCCACTTT. Residues: CSARRQSPLHF.

This clone was seen a handful of times. The chain couples TRBV6-6 to TRBJ2-7; 8 nucleotides agree with TRBD2. The CDR3 is 14 amino acids. Trimming removed 0 bases from V and 7 bases from J; junction bases left unmatched: 5. Germline CDR1 and CDR2: MNHNY and SVGAGI (reference sequence). CDR3 in DNA: TGTGCCAGCAGTTACTCTTCGCGGGAGGTGGAGCAGTACTTC. This gives the protein CASSYSSREVEQYF.

This clone showed up just once. The rearrangement uses TRBV19 and TRBJ1-6; D may be TRBD1 (5 bases). This CDR3 contains 13 residues. CDR1 and CDR2 (germline): LNHDA, SQIVND (reference sequence). Between the trimmed V and J ends, which lost 5 bases and 7 bases, there was a span of 9 bases. The CDR3 region is CASSARQNSPLHF. Here the CDR3 DNA reads TGTGCCAGTAGTGCGCGACAGAATTCACCCCTCCACTTT.

The gene calls are TRBV29-1 and TRBJ2-7, with TRBD1 as a possible D gene (6 bases). CDR1 is SQVTM, CDR2 ANQGSEA, per germline. V was clipped by 7 bases and J by 9 bases, with 16 bases between them. The CDR3 is 11 residues long. In nucleotides, the CDR3 is TGCAGCGCCTATACCGGGACACTGCAGTACTTC. This encodes CSAYTGTLQYF.

The chain carries TRBV9 and TRBJ2-7; the match to TRBD1 covers 9 bases. Trimming took 2 bases from V and 6 from J; bases not matched to a gene: 6. CDR1 and CDR2 from the germline V gene are SGDLS and YYNGEE. The CDR3 runs to 14 residues. This CDR3 is CASSVTGGRSEQYF. DNA of the CDR3: TGTGCCAGCAGCGTTACAGGGGGCCGCTCCGAGCAGTACTTC.

The table lists this clone with a few counts. The V call is TRBV13, the J call TRBJ2-4; possibly TRBD1 for D (5 bases). The CDR3 sequence is 15 residues long. V lost 4 bases to trimming and J lost 8 bases, with 18 bases between them. Germline loops: CDR1 PRHDT, CDR2 FYEKMQ (reference sequence). This CDR3 is CASSSPTEARYIQYF. Here the CDR3 DNA reads TGTGCCAGCAGCTCTCCGACAGAGGCACGCTACATTCAGTACTTC.

This sequence joins TRBV7-2 and TRBJ2-7; D is ambiguous. Trimming took 1 base from V and 7 from J, leaving 14 bases between them. The germline CDR1 and CDR2 sequences are SGHTA and FQGNSA. The CDR3 runs 14 residues. CDR3 in amino acids: CASSLEASNGEQYF. CDR3 DNA: TGTGCCAGCAGCTTAGAGGCCAGTAACGGGGAGCAGTACTTC.

This rearrangement joins TRBV5-6 to TRBJ1-2; D unclear. The germline V gene encodes CDR1 SGHDT and CDR2 YYEEEE. The length of the CDR3 is 14 residues. Trimming pared 4 bases from V and 2 bases from J, leaving 12 bases between. In nucleotides, the CDR3 is TGTGCCAGCAGCAACGGGGTAGAGAACTATGGCTACACCTTC. This encodes CASSNGVENYGYTF.

This sequence joins TRBV25-1 and TRBJ1-2; D uncertain. Germline V CDR1 and CDR2: MGHDK, SYGVNS. V lost 6 bases to trimming and J lost 9 bases, with 14 bases between them. This CDR3 has 12 residues. CDR3 region: CASSANRGSYTF. The CDR3 region has the DNA TGTGCCAGCAGCGCCAATCGGGGAAGCTACACCTTC.

This clone has only a few counts. The V gene is TRBV28, the J gene TRBJ1-1; 7 nucleotides line up with TRBD1. The V gene's germline CDR1 is MDHEN and CDR2 SYDVKM. The V and J ends lost 5 bases and 1 base, in that order; junction bases with no gene match: 4. The CDR3 is made up of 14 amino acids. CDR3 coding DNA: TGTGCCAGCAGTACCGACAGGGAGAACACTGAAGCTTTCTTT. Translating gives CASSTDRENTEAFF.

This chain joins TRBV29-1 and TRBJ2-3; 12 nucleotides align to TRBD2. The CDR3 covers 15 residues. The V and J ends lost 4 bases and 3 bases, in that order; junction bases with no gene match: 5. Germline V lookup: CDR1 SQVTM, CDR2 ANQGSEA. The DNA for the CDR3 is TGCAGCGTTGTTTTGACTAGCGGGAGAACAGATACGCAGTATTTT. It encodes CSVVLTSGRTDTQYF.

The CDR3 region has the DNA TGTGCCAGCAGTGTCGGGGACCCAAAACTGTTTTTT. Translating gives CASSVGDPKLFF. This chain uses TRBV2 with TRBJ1-4; D perhaps matches TRBD1 (5 bases). Trimming removed 4 bases at V and 10 bases at J, with 10 bases between. CDR3 length: 12 residues. CDR1 is SNHLY and CDR2 is FYNNEI in the germline V gene.

The chain uses TRBV9 and TRBJ2-1; D is perhaps TRBD2 (5 bases). Germline CDR1 and CDR2: SGDLS and YYNGEE. Trimming left V 4 bases short and J 10 bases short, with 15 bases between. The CDR3 is 13 amino acids. For the CDR3, the DNA is TGTGCCAGCAGCATTCGGACTGGACGCGAGCAGTTCTTC. It specifies CASSIRTGREQFF.

A few counts support this clone. The CDR3 sequence is CASSELRTGVSSPLHF. The CDR3 DNA is TGTGCCAGCAGTGAATTAAGGACAGGGGTTTCGTCACCCCTCCACTTT. The rearrangement joins TRBV25-1 to TRBJ1-6; TRBD1 agrees at 9 bases. With 1 base clipped from V and 10 bases from J, the junction kept 8 bases outside the gene matches. CDR3 length: 16 amino acids. The germline CDR1 and CDR2 sequences are MGHDK and SYGVNS.

About this clone: Germline and junction disagree at one end, which may indicate a read error. The J gene is TRBJ2-5, the V gene TRBV28; D uncertain. Germline V CDR1 and CDR2: MDHEN, SYDVKM. The CDR3 covers 14 residues. The CDR3, as DNA: TGTGCCAGCACTTTAGCTCCCGACCAAGAGACCCAGTACTTC. This translates into CASTLAPDQETQYF.

The rearrangement joins TRBV29-1 to TRBJ1-2; 7 bases fit TRBD1. The CDR3 runs 10 residues. V was clipped by 6 bases and J by 8 bases; unmatched bases: 3. The V gene's germline CDR1 is SQVTM and CDR2 ANQGSEA. The CDR3 here is CSVTGVGYTF. CDR3 nucleotide sequence: TGCAGCGTAACAGGGGTCGGCTACACCTTC.

The chain recombines TRBV7-2 with TRBJ2-5; the D is unclear. Trimming took 0 bases from V and 5 from J, leaving 16 bases between them. Germline CDR1 and CDR2: SGHTA and FQGNSA. The CDR3 has 16 amino acids. Here the CDR3 DNA reads TGTGCCAGCAGCTTAGCAGGGTGGTCGAAGGAGGAGACCCAGTACTTC. Protein: CASSLAGWSKEETQYF.